Shown below are 13 T cell receptor beta chains from a single sample sequenced in a study of pediatric ulcerative colitis. One to two pinch biopsies were taken from the rectum during colonoscopy. The method was immunoSEQ multiplex PCR; TCRdb's version includes in-frame clones alone and lacks a portion of them. Among 15,000 to 20,000 clones listed, approximately 69% were seen once. Specimen: gut tissue. The receptor set was obtained from a girl aged 5 to 17 with moderate ulcerative colitis.

The chain links TRBV30 to TRBJ1-4; TRBD1 might be the D (6 bases). The CDR3 loop spans 15 amino acids. V shed 1 base and J shed 7 bases, with 16 bases lying between them. Germline loops: CDR1 GTSNPN, CDR2 SVGIG (reference sequence). CDR3 loop: CAWSENWGLSEKLFF. For the CDR3, the DNA is TGTGCCTGGAGTGAGAATTGGGGGCTTAGTGAAAAACTGTTTTTT. Full variable domain (missing parts from reference TRBV30 and TRBJ1-4): SQTIHQWPATLVQPVGSPLSLECTVEGTSNPNLYWYRQAAGRGLQLLFYSVGIGQISSEVPQNLSASRPQDRQFILSSKKLLLSDSGFYLCAWSENWGLSEKLFFGSGTQLSVL.

The rearrangement links TRBV10-3 to TRBJ1-2; D possibly corresponds to TRBD1 (6 bases). Germline V gives CDR1 ENHRY, CDR2 SYGVKD. The CDR3 consists of 13 residues. This chain's CDR3 is CAIQTQGKYGYTF. The CDR3, as DNA: TGTGCTATCCAAACGCAGGGGAAGTATGGCTACACCTTC.

The V gene is TRBV25-1, the J gene TRBJ2-7; D may match TRBD1 or TRBD2 (6 bases each). The germline V and J ends were trimmed by 3 bases and 5 bases, with 11 bases remaining between them. This CDR3 has 13 residues. CDR1 is MGHDK, CDR2 SYGVNS, per germline. The CDR3 region has the DNA TGTGCCAGCAGTGAGGGGGGCCTTAACGAGCAGTACTTC. Amino acids: CASSEGGLNEQYF.

The chain employs TRBV25-1 and TRBJ2-1; 7 nucleotides match TRBD2. The J segment lost 8 bases and the V segment lost 7 bases, leaving 8 bases of the junction unmatched. Germline V gene sequence: CDR1 MGHDK, CDR2 SYGVNS. The CDR3 extends over 13 amino acids. The CDR3 sequence is CASMRTSLDEQFF. CDR3 coding DNA: TGTGCCAGCATGAGGACTAGTTTGGATGAGCAGTTCTTC.

The V gene is TRBV15, the J gene TRBJ2-1, with 9 bases identical to TRBD2. Losses at the gene ends were 0 bases for V and 6 bases for J; bases not matched to a gene: 0. The CDR3 is made up of 14 amino acids. Germline-derived CDR1 and CDR2 are LNHNV and YYDKDF (reference sequence). The chain's CDR3 is CATSREGLANEQFF. In nucleotides, the CDR3 is TGTGCCACCAGCAGAGAGGGACTAGCCAATGAGCAGTTCTTC.

This sequence joins TRBV29-1 and TRBJ1-2, with D perhaps matching TRBD1 (5 bases). V was clipped by 4 bases and J by 3 bases, with 15 bases between them. The CDR3 loop spans 14 amino acids. Germline assignment: CDR1 SQVTM and CDR2 ANQGSEA. Here the CDR3 reads CSVGGRDKDYGYTF. As DNA, the CDR3 is TGCAGCGTTGGGGGCAGGGATAAGGACTATGGCTACACCTTC.

The V and J genes are TRBV19 and TRBJ2-5; no reliable D call. Germline CDR1 is LNHDA and CDR2 is SQIVND (reference sequence). Trimming cost V 3 bases and J 5 bases, with 13 bases left between them. The CDR3 is 14 amino acids. The CDR3 loop is CASSMSQWAETQYF. The CDR3 coding sequence is TGTGCCAGTAGTATGAGTCAGTGGGCGGAGACCCAGTACTTC.

The J gene is TRBJ2-7, the V gene TRBV15; 9 nucleotides align to TRBD2. This CDR3 region has 17 residues. J gave up 2 bases and V 1 base, and 9 bases lay outside the gene matches. Per the germline V gene, CDR1 is LNHNV and CDR2 is YYDKDF (reference sequence). CDR3 residues: CATSRVSGGRATYEQYF. The DNA of the CDR3 is TGTGCCACCAGCAGAGTATCGGGCGGGAGGGCGACCTACGAGCAGTACTTC.

The chain is built from TRBV2 and TRBJ1-4; D unclear. V gave up 6 bases and J gave up 10 bases, with 9 bases separating them. This CDR3 region has 11 residues. Per the germline V gene, CDR1 is SNHLY and CDR2 is FYNNEI. The CDR3 here is CASRNPGKLFF. CDR3 nucleotides: TGTGCCAGCAGGAACCCCGGAAAACTGTTTTTT.

The V and J genes are TRBV20-1 and TRBJ1-1; perhaps TRBD1 as D (5 bases). Germline CDR1 and CDR2: DFQATT and SNEGSKA (reference sequence). This CDR3 has 11 residues. V was pared by 5 bases and J by 4 bases, with 8 bases between. The chain's CDR3 is CSARGGTEAFF. CDR3 coding DNA: TGCAGTGCTCGGGGGGGCACTGAAGCTTTCTTT.

The chain joins TRBV29-1 to TRBJ1-1; D might be TRBD1 (5 bases). There are 13 residues in the CDR3. Deletions cut 7 bases from V and 3 bases from J, with 15 bases between. Germline lookup yields CDR1 SQVTM and CDR2 ANQGSEA. Written as DNA, the CDR3 is TGCAGCGGCCAACAGGCCACGGACACTGAAGCTTTCTTT. Encoded protein: CSGQQATDTEAFF.

This chain connects TRBV11-2 to TRBJ2-1; 7 positions agree with TRBD2. V lost 5 bases and J lost 6; bases outside the gene matches: 10. Germline V gene data show CDR1 as SGHAT and CDR2 as FQNNGV. The CDR3 sequence is 15 residues long. CDR3 in DNA: TGTGCCAGCAGCGCCGGACTAGATTCCCCCAATGAGCAGTTCTTC. Its protein is CASSAGLDSPNEQFF.

The genes are TRBV30 and TRBJ2-6; D assignment may be TRBD1 or TRBD2 (5 bases each). The germline gives CDR1 GTSNPN, CDR2 SVGIG (reference sequence). The ends were cut back, 4 bases at V and 0 bases at J, with 13 bases in the middle. This CDR3 region has 16 residues. DNA of the CDR3: TGTGCCTGGATGTGGGGACCCTACTCTGGGGCCAACGTCCTGACTTTC. Translation gives CAWMWGPYSGANVLTF.